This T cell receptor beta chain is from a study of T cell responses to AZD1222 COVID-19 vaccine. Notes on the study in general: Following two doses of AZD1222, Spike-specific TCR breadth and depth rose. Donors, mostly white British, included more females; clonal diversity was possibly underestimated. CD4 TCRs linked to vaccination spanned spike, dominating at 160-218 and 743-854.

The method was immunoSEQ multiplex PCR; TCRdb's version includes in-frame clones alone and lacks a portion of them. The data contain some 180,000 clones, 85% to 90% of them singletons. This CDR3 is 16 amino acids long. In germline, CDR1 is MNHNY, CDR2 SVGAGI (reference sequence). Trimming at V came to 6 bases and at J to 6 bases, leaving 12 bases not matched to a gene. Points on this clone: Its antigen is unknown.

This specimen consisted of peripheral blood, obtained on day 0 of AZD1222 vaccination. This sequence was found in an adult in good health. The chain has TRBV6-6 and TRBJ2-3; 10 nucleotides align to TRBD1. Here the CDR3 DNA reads TGTGCCAGCAGCCTTAAAACCGGGACAGGGGCGGATACGCAGTATTTT. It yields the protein CASSLKTGTGADTQYF.